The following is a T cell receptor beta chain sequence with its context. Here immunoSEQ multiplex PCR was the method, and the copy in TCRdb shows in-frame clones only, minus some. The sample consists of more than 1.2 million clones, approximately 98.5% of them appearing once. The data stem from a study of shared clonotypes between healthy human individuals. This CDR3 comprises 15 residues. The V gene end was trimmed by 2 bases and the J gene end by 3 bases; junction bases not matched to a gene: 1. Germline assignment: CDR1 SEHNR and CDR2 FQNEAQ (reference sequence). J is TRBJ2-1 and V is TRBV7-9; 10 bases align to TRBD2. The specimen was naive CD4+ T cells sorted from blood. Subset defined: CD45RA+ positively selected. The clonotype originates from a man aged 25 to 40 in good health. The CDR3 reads CASSLTSGNYNEQFF. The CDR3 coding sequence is TGTGCCAGCAGCTTAACTAGCGGGAACTACAATGAGCAGTTCTTC.